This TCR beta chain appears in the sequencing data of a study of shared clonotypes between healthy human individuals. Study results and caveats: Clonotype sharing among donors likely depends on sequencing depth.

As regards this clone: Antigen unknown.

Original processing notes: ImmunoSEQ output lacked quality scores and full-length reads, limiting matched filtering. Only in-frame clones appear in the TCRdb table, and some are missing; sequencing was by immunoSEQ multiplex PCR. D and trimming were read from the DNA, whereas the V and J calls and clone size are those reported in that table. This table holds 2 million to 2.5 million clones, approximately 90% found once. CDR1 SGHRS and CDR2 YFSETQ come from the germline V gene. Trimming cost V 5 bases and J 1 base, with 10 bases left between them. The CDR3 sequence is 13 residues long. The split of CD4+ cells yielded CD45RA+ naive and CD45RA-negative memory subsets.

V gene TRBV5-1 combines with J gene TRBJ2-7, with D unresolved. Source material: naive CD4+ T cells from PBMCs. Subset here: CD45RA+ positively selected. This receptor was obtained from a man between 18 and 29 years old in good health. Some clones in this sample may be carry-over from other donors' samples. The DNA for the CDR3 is TGCGCCAGCAGATGGTCCAGTTCCTACGAGCAGTACTTC. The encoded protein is CASRWSSSYEQYF.